This TCR beta chain was sequenced for a study of T cell repertoires in cytomegalovirus infection. Whole-study context: Public TCR beta signatures provided an indication of both CMV infection and a matching HLA type. General study findings and limits: Adding up the frequency of public TCR beta families identified people who carried CMV plus the relevant HLA. Dominating the ex vivo response were TCR beta clonotypes that were CMV-specific and HLA-C-restricted.

This clonotype has at least ten counts. Antigen specificity is unknown. CDR3 length equals 15 residues. V dropped 3 bases and J dropped 4 bases, with 12 bases sitting between them. Germline V gene sequence: CDR1 SGHVS, CDR2 FNYEAQ. TCRdb used MiXCR to reprocess the reads, holding one entry per CDR3 protein. The sample yields hundreds of thousands of distinct CDR3 sequences, 35% seen once. The chain employs TRBV7-6 and TRBJ2-2; TRBD2 might be the D (6 bases). Sequencing was done on a sample of PBMCs. The TCR originated in a human donor in good health (CMV status not recorded). Some clones in this sample may be carry-over from other donors' samples. The CDR3 nucleotides read TGTGCCAGCAGCTTTATGCGGGAATTCACCGGGGAGCTGTTTTTT. It codes for CASSFMREFTGELFF. Full variable domain (outside the CDR3, taken from reference TRBV7-6 and TRBJ2-2): GAGVSQSPRYKVTKRGQDVALRCDPISGHVSLYWYRQALGQGPEFLTYFNYEAQQDKSGLPNDRFSAERPEGSISTLTIQRTEQRDSAMYRCASSFMREFTGELFFGEGSRLTVL.